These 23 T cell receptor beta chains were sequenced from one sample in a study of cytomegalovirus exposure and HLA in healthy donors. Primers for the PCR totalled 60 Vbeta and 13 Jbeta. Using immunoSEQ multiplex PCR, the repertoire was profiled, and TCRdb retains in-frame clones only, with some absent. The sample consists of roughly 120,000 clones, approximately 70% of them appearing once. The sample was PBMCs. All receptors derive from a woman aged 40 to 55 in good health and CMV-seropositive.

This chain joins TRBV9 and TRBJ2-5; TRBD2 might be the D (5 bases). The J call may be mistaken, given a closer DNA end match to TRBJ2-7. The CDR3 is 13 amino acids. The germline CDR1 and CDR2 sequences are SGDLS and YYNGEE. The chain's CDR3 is CASSVGVFGEQYF. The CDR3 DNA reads TGTGCCAGCAGCGTCGGGGTGTTTGGCGAGCAGTACTTC.

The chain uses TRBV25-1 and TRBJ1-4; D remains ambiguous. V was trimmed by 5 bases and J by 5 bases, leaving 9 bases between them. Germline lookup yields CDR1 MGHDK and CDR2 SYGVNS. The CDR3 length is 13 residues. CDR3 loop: CASSKQTNEKLFF. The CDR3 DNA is TGTGCCAGCAGTAAGCAGACAAATGAAAAACTGTTTTTT.

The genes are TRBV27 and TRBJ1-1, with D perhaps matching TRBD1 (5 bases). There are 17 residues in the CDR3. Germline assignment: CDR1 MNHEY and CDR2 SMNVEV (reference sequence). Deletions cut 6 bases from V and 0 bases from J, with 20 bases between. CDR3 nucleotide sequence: TGTGCCAGCAGGAGAGACAGTTACCAGCTTATGAACACTGAAGCTTTCTTT. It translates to CASRRDSYQLMNTEAFF.

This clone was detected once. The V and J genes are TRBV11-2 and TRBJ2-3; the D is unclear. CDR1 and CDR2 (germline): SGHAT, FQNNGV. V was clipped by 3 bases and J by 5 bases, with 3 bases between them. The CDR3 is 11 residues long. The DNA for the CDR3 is TGTGCCAGCAGCTTCGGAGATACGCAGTATTTT. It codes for CASSFGDTQYF.

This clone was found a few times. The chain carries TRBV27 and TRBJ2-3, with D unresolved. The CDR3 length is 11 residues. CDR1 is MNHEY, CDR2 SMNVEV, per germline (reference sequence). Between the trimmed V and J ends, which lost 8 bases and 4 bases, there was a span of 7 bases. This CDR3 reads CASSVADTQYF. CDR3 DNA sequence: TGTGCCAGCTCCGTCGCAGATACGCAGTATTTT.

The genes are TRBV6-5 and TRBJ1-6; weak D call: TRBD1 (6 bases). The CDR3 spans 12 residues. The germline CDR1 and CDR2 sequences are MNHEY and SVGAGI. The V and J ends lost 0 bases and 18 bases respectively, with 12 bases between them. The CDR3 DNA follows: TGTGCCAGCAGTTACTCCGGACAGACTCCCCACTTT. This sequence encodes CASSYSGQTPHF.

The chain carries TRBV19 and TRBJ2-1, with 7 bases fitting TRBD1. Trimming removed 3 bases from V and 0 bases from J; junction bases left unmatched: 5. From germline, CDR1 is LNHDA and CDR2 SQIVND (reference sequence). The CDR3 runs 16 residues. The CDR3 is CASSIRDSSSYNEQFF. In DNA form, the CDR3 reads TGTGCCAGTAGTATCAGGGACAGCAGCTCCTACAATGAGCAGTTCTTC.

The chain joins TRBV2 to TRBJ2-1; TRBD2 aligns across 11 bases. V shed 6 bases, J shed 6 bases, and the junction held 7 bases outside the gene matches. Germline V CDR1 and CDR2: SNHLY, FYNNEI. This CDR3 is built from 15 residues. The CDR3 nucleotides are TGTGCCAGCAGACCCGGGACTAGCGGATTCAATGAGCAGTTCTTC. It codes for CASRPGTSGFNEQFF. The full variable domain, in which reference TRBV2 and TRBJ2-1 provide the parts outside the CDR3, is EPEVTQTPSHQVTQMGQEVILRCVPISNHLYFYWYRQILGQKVEFLVSFYNNEISEKSEIFDDQFSVERPDGSNFTLKIRSTKLEDSAMYFCASRPGTSGFNEQFFGPGTRLTVL.

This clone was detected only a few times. CDR3 sequence reads: CASSEELEQGPFF. CDR3 DNA: TGTGCCAGCAGTGAAGAGTTAGAACAGGGCCCCTTCTTC. This rearrangement joins TRBV2 to TRBJ2-1; D might be TRBD1 (6 bases). V was pared by 1 base and J by 16 bases, with 17 bases between. CDR1 is SNHLY, CDR2 FYNNEI, per germline. This CDR3 is built from 13 residues.

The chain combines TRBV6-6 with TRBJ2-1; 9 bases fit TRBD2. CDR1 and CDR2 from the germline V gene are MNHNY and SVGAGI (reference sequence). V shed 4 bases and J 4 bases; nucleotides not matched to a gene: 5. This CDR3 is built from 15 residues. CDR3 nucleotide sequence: TGTGCCAGCAGTTTATCTAGCGGGATATACAATGAGCAGTTCTTC. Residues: CASSLSSGIYNEQFF.

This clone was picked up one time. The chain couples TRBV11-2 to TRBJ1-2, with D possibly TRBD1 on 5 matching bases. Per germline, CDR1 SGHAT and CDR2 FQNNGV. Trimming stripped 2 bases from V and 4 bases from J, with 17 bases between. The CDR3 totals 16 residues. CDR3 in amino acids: CASSLSPQRGLYGYTF. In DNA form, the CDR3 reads TGTGCCAGCAGCTTAAGCCCGCAGAGGGGACTCTATGGCTACACCTTC.

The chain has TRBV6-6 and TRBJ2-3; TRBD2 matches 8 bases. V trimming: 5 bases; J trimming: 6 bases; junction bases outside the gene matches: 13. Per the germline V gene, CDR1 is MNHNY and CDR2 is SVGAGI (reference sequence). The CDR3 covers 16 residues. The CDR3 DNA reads TGTGCCAGCAGTGCCACCGGGACTAGGAGCAATGATACGCAGTATTTT. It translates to CASSATGTRSNDTQYF.

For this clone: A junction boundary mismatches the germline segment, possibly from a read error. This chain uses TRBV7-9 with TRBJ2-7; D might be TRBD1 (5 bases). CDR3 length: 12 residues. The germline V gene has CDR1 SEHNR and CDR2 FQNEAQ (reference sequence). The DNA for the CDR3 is TGTTCCAGCAGCCCCCAGGGCTACGAGCAGTACTTC. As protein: CSSSPQGYEQYF.

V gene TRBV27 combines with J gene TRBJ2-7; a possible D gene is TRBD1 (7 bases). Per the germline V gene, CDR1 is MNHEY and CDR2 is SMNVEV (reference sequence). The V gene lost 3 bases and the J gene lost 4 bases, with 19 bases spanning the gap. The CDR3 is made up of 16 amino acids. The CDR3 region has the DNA TGTGCCAGCAGTTTTCTTACAGGGGACTTCGGGTACGAGCAGTACTTC. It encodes CASSFLTGDFGYEQYF.

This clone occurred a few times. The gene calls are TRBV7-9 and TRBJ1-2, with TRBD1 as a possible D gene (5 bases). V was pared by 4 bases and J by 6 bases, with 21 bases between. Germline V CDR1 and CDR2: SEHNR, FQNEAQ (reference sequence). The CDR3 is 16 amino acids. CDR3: CASSSSGGEPFHGYTF. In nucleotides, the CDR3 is TGTGCCAGCAGCTCATCGGGAGGGGAACCCTTCCATGGCTACACCTTC.

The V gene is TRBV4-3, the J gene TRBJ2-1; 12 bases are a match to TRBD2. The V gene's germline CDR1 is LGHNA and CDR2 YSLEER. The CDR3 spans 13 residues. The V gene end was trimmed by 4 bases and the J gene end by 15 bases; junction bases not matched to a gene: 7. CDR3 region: CASSRELAGGLFF. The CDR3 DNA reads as TGCGCCAGCAGCCGAGAACTAGCGGGAGGTTTGTTCTTC.

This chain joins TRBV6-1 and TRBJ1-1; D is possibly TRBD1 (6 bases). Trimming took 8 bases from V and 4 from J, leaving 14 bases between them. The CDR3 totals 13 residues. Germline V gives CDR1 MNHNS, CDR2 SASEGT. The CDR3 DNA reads TGTGCCAGCTCCCGAGGGGGTGCCACTGAAGCTTTCTTT. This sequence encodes CASSRGGATEAFF.

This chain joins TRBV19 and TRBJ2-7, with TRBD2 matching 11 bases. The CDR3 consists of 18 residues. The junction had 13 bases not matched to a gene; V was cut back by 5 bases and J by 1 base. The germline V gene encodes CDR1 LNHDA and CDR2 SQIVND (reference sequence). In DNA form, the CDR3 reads TGTGCCAGTAGTCTTACTAGCGGGAGCCTCGTCTTTTCCTACGAGCAGTACTTC. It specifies CASSLTSGSLVFSYEQYF.

CDR3 sequence: CSVARAGGNSNQPQHF. CDR3 bases: TGCAGCGTTGCTAGGGCAGGGGGCAATAGCAATCAGCCCCAGCATTTT. The chain uses TRBV29-1 and TRBJ1-5; 8 bases align to TRBD1. The V and J ends lost 4 bases and 0 bases, in that order; junction bases with no gene match: 8. The germline V gene encodes CDR1 SQVTM and CDR2 ANQGSEA. The CDR3 covers 16 residues.

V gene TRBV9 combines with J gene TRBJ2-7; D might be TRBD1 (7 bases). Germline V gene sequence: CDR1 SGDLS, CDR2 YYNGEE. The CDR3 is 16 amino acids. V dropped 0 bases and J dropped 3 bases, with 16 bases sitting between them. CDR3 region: CASSVGGGGGNYEQYF. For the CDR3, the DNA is TGTGCCAGCAGCGTAGGGGGAGGAGGGGGCAACTACGAGCAGTACTTC. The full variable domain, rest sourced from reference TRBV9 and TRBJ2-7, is DSGVTQTPKHLITATGQRVTLRCSPRSGDLSVYWYQQSLDQGLQFLIQYYNGEERAKGNILERFSAQQFPDLHSELNLSSLELGDSALYFCASSVGGGGGNYEQYFGPGTRLTVT.

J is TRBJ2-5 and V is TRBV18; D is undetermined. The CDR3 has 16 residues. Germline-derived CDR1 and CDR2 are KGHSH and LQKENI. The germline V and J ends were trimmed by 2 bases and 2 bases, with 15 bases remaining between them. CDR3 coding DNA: TGTGCCAGCTCACCAGAAGCCTGGGTCGGGCAAGAGACCCAGTACTTC. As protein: CASSPEAWVGQETQYF. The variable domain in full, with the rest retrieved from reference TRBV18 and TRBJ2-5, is NAGVMQNPRHLVRRRGQEARLRCSPMKGHSHVYWYRQLPEEGLKFMVYLQKENIIDESGMPKERFSAEFPKEGPSILRIQQVVRGDSAAYFCASSPEAWVGQETQYFGPGTRLLVL.

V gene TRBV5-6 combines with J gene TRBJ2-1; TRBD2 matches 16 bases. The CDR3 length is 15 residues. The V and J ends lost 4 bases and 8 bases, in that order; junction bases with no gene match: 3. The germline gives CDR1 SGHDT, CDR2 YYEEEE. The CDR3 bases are TGTGCCAGCAGCGGGACTAGCGGGAGGGTCCATGAGCAGTTCTTC. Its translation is CASSGTSGRVHEQFF. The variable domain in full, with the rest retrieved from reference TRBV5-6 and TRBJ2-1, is DAGVTQSPTHLIKTRGQQVTLRCSPKSGHDTVSWYQQALGQGPQFIFQYYEEEERQRGNFPDRFSGHQFPNYSSELNVNALLLGDSALYLCASSGTSGRVHEQFFGPGTRLTVL.

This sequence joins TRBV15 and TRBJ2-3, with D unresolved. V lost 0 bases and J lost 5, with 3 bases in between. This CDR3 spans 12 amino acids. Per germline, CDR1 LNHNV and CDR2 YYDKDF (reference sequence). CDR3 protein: CATSRDQDTQYF. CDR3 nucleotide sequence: TGTGCCACCAGCAGAGACCAAGATACGCAGTATTTT.